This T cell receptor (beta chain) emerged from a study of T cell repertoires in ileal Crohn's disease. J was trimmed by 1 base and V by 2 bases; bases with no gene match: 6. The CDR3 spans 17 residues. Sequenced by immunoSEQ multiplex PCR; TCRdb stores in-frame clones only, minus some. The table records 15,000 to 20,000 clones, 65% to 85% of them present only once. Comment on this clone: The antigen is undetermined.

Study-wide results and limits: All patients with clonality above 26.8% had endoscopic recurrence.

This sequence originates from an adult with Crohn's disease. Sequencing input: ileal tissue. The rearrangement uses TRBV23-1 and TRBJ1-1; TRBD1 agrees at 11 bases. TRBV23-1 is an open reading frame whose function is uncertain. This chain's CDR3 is CASSQGTGGSRNTEAFF. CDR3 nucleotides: TGCGCCAGCAGTCAAGGGACAGGGGGTTCAAGGAACACTGAAGCTTTCTTT.